Presented here are 20 T cell receptor beta chains from one specimen sequenced in a study of blood T cell repertoires in COVID-19. The method was immunoSEQ multiplex PCR; TCRdb's version includes in-frame clones alone and lacks a portion of them. This sample has 310,000 or so clones; roughly 86% occur once, and the top ten carry around 1.2%. The sample taken for sequencing was peripheral blood. The receptors come from a man aged 65-85 years with acute or convalescent COVID-19.

This clone was seen once. The chain links TRBV9 to TRBJ2-2; no clear D. The germline CDR1 and CDR2 sequences are SGDLS and YYNGEE. V lost 1 base and J lost 0, with 4 bases in between. The CDR3 is 14 amino acids. CDR3 coding DNA: TGTGCCAGCAGCGTATCCGCGAACACCGGGGAGCTGTTTTTT. It specifies CASSVSANTGELFF. The whole variable domain, remainder taken from reference TRBV9 and TRBJ2-2, is DSGVTQTPKHLITATGQRVTLRCSPRSGDLSVYWYQQSLDQGLQFLIQYYNGEERAKGNILERFSAQQFPDLHSELNLSSLELGDSALYFCASSVSANTGELFFGEGSRLTVL.

The genes are TRBV6-6 and TRBJ1-5, with a possible D match to TRBD1 (6 bases). V was shortened by 5 bases and J by 1 base, with 9 bases between the two germline ends. Germline CDR1 and CDR2: MNHNY and SVGAGI (reference sequence). The CDR3 contains 14 residues. The chain's CDR3 is CASSTTGSNQPQHF. CDR3 nucleotides: TGTGCCAGCAGTACTACAGGGAGCAATCAGCCCCAGCATTTT.

This clone was recorded once. The chain employs TRBV6-5 and TRBJ2-1; 7 positions agree with TRBD1. Germline V CDR1 and CDR2: MNHEY, SVGAGI. This CDR3 has 16 residues. Germline trimming cut 4 bases from V and 4 bases from J; bases unmatched to any gene: 10. CDR3 region: CASSSLSGTVYNEQFF. The CDR3, as DNA: TGTGCCAGCAGTTCTCTGTCCGGGACAGTATACAATGAGCAGTTCTTC.

The chain carries TRBV19 and TRBJ2-1; TRBD1 matches at 8 bases. This CDR3 has 15 residues. V was clipped by 1 base and J by 7 bases; unmatched bases: 6. Per germline, CDR1 LNHDA and CDR2 SQIVND (reference sequence). CDR3 sequence (DNA): TGTGCCAGTAGTATAGGGACAGGGACTTGGAATGAGCAGTTCTTC. Translation: CASSIGTGTWNEQFF.

This clone was picked up one time. The V and J genes are TRBV5-1 and TRBJ2-3; no reliable D call. Trimming removed 0 bases from V and 0 bases from J, with 8 bases in between. From germline, CDR1 is SGHRS and CDR2 YFSETQ. This CDR3 is built from 15 residues. CDR3 sequence (DNA): TGCGCCAGCAGCTTGGCGGCGACTAGCACAGATACGCAGTATTTT. Translation gives CASSLAATSTDTQYF.

The chain joins TRBV29-1 to TRBJ1-2; D is uncertain. The CDR3 runs to 15 residues. The germline CDR1 and CDR2 sequences are SQVTM and ANQGSEA. V gave up 6 bases and J gave up 3 bases, with 20 bases separating them. The chain's CDR3 is CSVEEDSSKYYGYTF. CDR3 nucleotide sequence: TGCAGCGTCGAGGAAGACTCCTCAAAGTACTATGGCTACACCTTC.

J is TRBJ1-5 and V is TRBV10-3, with 8 bases identical to TRBD1. After removal of 10 bases from V and 0 bases from J, the junction contained 11 bases not matched to a gene. The CDR3 runs 16 residues. CDR1 and CDR2 from the germline V gene are ENHRY and SYGVKD. The CDR3 is CASRDRGPPSNQPQHF. CDR3 sequence (DNA): TGTGCCAGCAGAGACAGGGGACCTCCTAGCAATCAGCCCCAGCATTTT.

The chain carries TRBV6-5 and TRBJ2-1; TRBD2 is a possible D gene (6 bases). The length of the CDR3 is 15 residues. The V gene lost 4 bases and the J gene lost 7 bases, with 17 bases spanning the gap. Germline V gives CDR1 MNHEY, CDR2 SVGAGI. CDR3: CASSSAGGWGNEQFF. In DNA form, the CDR3 reads TGTGCCAGCAGTTCAGCGGGTGGGTGGGGGAATGAGCAGTTCTTC.

The chain joins TRBV4-1 to TRBJ2-1; 8 bases line up with TRBD2. CDR1 and CDR2 from the germline V gene are MGHRA and YSYEKL. The CDR3 is 13 amino acids. Trimming took 2 bases from V and 8 from J; bases not matched to a gene: 2. The CDR3 loop reads CASSQPGGDEQFF. CDR3 nucleotides: TGCGCCAGCAGCCAACCGGGGGGGGATGAGCAGTTCTTC.

The chain has TRBV11-2 and TRBJ2-7; 12 nucleotides match TRBD1. Germline V gene sequence: CDR1 SGHAT, CDR2 FQNNGV. The CDR3 consists of 14 residues. V was clipped by 8 bases and J by 5 bases; unmatched bases: 7. CDR3: CASRGGTGGNEQYF. DNA for the CDR3: TGTGCCAGCCGCGGGGGGACAGGGGGCAACGAGCAGTACTTC.

This chain links TRBV11-2 with TRBJ1-2; tentative D call: TRBD1 (5 bases). The V gene lost 2 bases and the J gene lost 8 bases, with 15 bases spanning the gap. In germline, CDR1 is SGHAT, CDR2 FQNNGV. The CDR3 consists of 14 residues. The CDR3 protein is CASSLTAGLRGYTF. The CDR3 nucleotides read TGTGCCAGCAGCTTAACGGCGGGGCTACGGGGCTACACCTTC.

This chain connects TRBV5-1 to TRBJ2-5; maybe TRBD2 (5 bases). There are 15 residues in the CDR3. Germline V lookup: CDR1 SGHRS, CDR2 YFSETQ. Trimming left V 5 bases short and J 5 bases short, with 19 bases between. CDR3 nucleotides: TGCGCCAGCAGGGAACTAGTTAGATGGCACGAGACCCAGTACTTC. Its translation: CASRELVRWHETQYF.

The CDR3 loop is CAARAGDRSTKQYF. In DNA, the CDR3 is TGCGCCGCCAGGGCCGGGGACAGGAGTACAAAGCAGTACTTC. This chain links TRBV10-2 with TRBJ2-7; 8 nucleotides agree with TRBD1. Germline assignment: CDR1 WSHSY and CDR2 SAAADI. After removal of 11 bases from V and 8 bases from J, the junction contained 17 bases not matched to a gene. The CDR3 totals 14 residues.

V usage is TRBV4-2 and J usage is TRBJ1-4; 7 positions agree with TRBD1. V gave up 4 bases and J gave up 4 bases; unmatched junction bases: 6. The CDR3 consists of 15 residues. Germline V gene data show CDR1 as LGHNA and CDR2 as YNFKEQ. The CDR3 protein is CASSPGTAYNEKLFF. CDR3 sequence (DNA): TGTGCCAGCAGCCCCGGGACAGCATATAATGAAAAACTGTTTTTT.

The chain recombines TRBV28 with TRBJ1-6; perhaps TRBD1 as D (5 bases). Trimming took off 6 bases at V and 10 bases at J, with 13 bases between the two ends. From germline, CDR1 is MDHEN and CDR2 SYDVKM. The CDR3 runs to 13 residues. The CDR3 nucleotides are TGTGCCAGCAGGGGCGGGGGTCAGTCACCCCTCCACTTT. Translated, it gives CASRGGGQSPLHF. The full variable domain, its missing parts supplied by reference TRBV28 and TRBJ1-6, is DVKVTQSSRYLVKRTGEKVFLECVQDMDHENMFWYRQDPGLGLRLIYFSYDVKMKEKGDIPEGYSVSREKKERFSLILESASTNQTSMYLCASRGGGQSPLHFGNGTRLTVT.

This clone was counted only a few times. The rearrangement links TRBV5-1 to TRBJ2-1, with a tentative D call TRBD2 (6 bases). The CDR3 is made up of 14 amino acids. Germline V gene data show CDR1 as SGHRS and CDR2 as YFSETQ. V was shortened by 7 bases and J by 2 bases, with 13 bases between the two germline ends. The CDR3 spells CASPPREAYNEQFF. As DNA, the CDR3 is TGCGCCAGCCCCCCTAGGGAGGCCTACAATGAGCAGTTCTTC.

The chain recombines TRBV5-6 with TRBJ2-5, with D hard to call. V dropped 3 bases and J dropped 5 bases, with 17 bases sitting between them. The germline V gene encodes CDR1 SGHDT and CDR2 YYEEEE. There are 15 residues in the CDR3. The CDR3 sequence: CASSSNRHVPETQYF. The CDR3, as DNA: TGTGCCAGCAGCTCAAACAGACACGTACCTGAGACCCAGTACTTC.

The chain is built from TRBV2 and TRBJ2-2; 9 positions agree with TRBD2. The V and J ends lost 4 bases and 5 bases, in that order; junction bases with no gene match: 5. The CDR3 totals 15 residues. Germline V gives CDR1 SNHLY, CDR2 FYNNEI. In nucleotides, the CDR3 is TGTGCCAGCAGTGGGACTAGCGTTGGGACCGGGGAGCTGTTTTTT. Encoded protein: CASSGTSVGTGELFF.

Only one count was recorded for this clone. The genes are TRBV6-2 or TRBV6-3 and TRBJ2-7, with 10 bases lining up with TRBD2. The ends lost 0 bases at V and 2 bases at J; junction bases unmatched: 4. The CDR3 loop spans 16 amino acids. Germline V gene sequence: CDR1 MNHEY, CDR2 SVGEGT. DNA for the CDR3: TGTGCCAGCAGTTACTCGTGGACTAGCGGAACCTACGAGCAGTACTTC. It specifies CASSYSWTSGTYEQYF.

V usage is TRBV5-4 and J usage is TRBJ2-7; 8 bases align to TRBD1. This CDR3 region has 15 residues. Germline-derived CDR1 and CDR2 are SGHNT and YYREEE (reference sequence). V shed 3 bases and J 5 bases; nucleotides not matched to a gene: 10. The CDR3 protein is CASSSDPGGVDEQYF. The CDR3, as DNA: TGTGCCAGCAGCTCTGATCCAGGGGGCGTCGACGAGCAGTACTTC. Full variable domain (remainder filled in from reference TRBV5-4 and TRBJ2-7): ETGVTQSPTHLIKTRGQQVTLRCSSQSGHNTVSWYQQALGQGPQFIFQYYREEENGRGNFPPRFSGLQFPNYSSELNVNALELDDSALYLCASSSDPGGVDEQYFGPGTRLTVT.